Sequencing of this T cell receptor beta chain was carried out in a study of CD8+CD57+ T cells in acquired aplastic anemia. Germline V gives CDR1 LGHNA, CDR2 YSLEER. This CDR3 spans 14 amino acids. Trimming took off 4 bases at V and 1 base at J, with 8 bases between the two ends. All sequencing subjects had displayed CD8+CD57+ cell expansion on flow cytometry. It was genomic DNA that served as the template for profiling TCR beta VDJ and CDR3. One entry per CDR3 protein, called by TCRdb with MiXCR from the reads. The sample holds around 200,000 distinct CDR3 sequences; under 50% are singletons and the top ten take about 1.8%. At least ten counts were recorded for this clonotype.

Sequencing was done on a sample of sorted CD4+, CD8+, or CD8+CD57+ T cells (not recorded which) from PBMCs. This clonotype was obtained from a human donor with aplastic anemia. V gene TRBV4-3 combines with J gene TRBJ2-1, with D perhaps matching TRBD2 (5 bases). The CDR3 sequence: CASSRTVSYNEQFF. The CDR3 DNA reads TGCGCCAGCAGCCGGACTGTGTCCTACAATGAGCAGTTCTTC.